These 8 T cell receptor beta chains were sequenced from one sample in a study of blood T cell repertoires in COVID-19. The data were produced by immunoSEQ multiplex PCR, yet TCRdb's version contains in-frame clones alone and is incomplete. The table records 99,000 or so clones, 81% of them present only once. Input material: peripheral blood. Source of these receptors: a man at least 80 years old with acute or convalescent COVID-19.

This clone was seen just once. The chain recombines TRBV30 with TRBJ1-6; D call uncertain. The V end lost 0 bases, the J end lost 4 bases, and 13 bases lay between the germline ends. Per the germline V gene, CDR1 is GTSNPN and CDR2 is SVGIG (reference sequence). The CDR3 length is 16 residues. The CDR3, as DNA: TGTGCCTGGAGTGTAGAGGCGGGCACTTATAATTCACCCCTCCACTTT. Its protein product is CAWSVEAGTYNSPLHF.

This chain joins TRBV7-2 and TRBJ2-3, with D unclear. The germline V gene encodes CDR1 SGHTA and CDR2 FQGNSA. CDR3 length: 12 residues. The V end lost 4 bases, the J end lost 3 bases, and 5 bases lay between the germline ends. CDR3 in amino acids: CASSYYTDTQYF. The CDR3 nucleotides read TGTGCCAGCAGCTACTATACAGATACGCAGTATTTT.

The gene calls are TRBV4-2 and TRBJ2-7; 7 nucleotides align to TRBD1. The J segment lost 5 bases and the V segment lost 2 bases, leaving 3 bases of the junction unmatched. Germline V lookup: CDR1 LGHNA, CDR2 YNFKEQ. This CDR3 is built from 13 residues. The CDR3 loop is CASSQLQGDEQYF. The CDR3 DNA follows: TGTGCCAGCAGCCAACTCCAGGGGGACGAGCAGTACTTC.

The chain has TRBV4-2 and TRBJ2-3; 16 nucleotides align to TRBD2. This CDR3 has 18 amino acids. From germline, CDR1 is LGHNA and CDR2 YNFKEQ. The trim removed 1 base at V and 8 bases at J, leaving 9 bases unmatched. CDR3 DNA: TGTGCCAGCAGCCAAGCAGGGGGACTAGCGGGAGGGTTGTCTACGCAGTATTTT. This codes for CASSQAGGLAGGLSTQYF.

This sequence joins TRBV5-8 and TRBJ1-5, with 7 bases aligning to TRBD1. This CDR3 region has 13 residues. Looked up from germline, CDR1 is SGHTS and CDR2 is YDEGEE. V trimming: 4 bases; J trimming: 7 bases; junction bases outside the gene matches: 5. The CDR3 DNA reads as TGTGCCAGCAGCCTTACAGGGGTCCAGCCCCAGCATTTT. Translation: CASSLTGVQPQHF.

This clone was found once. V gene TRBV5-1 combines with J gene TRBJ1-1; 9 nucleotides align to TRBD1. The CDR3 extends over 16 amino acids. CDR1 is SGHRS and CDR2 is YFSETQ in the germline V gene. V lost 4 bases to trimming and J lost 4 bases; unmatched junction nucleotides: 11. The DNA of the CDR3 is TGCGCCAGCAGCGGAACAGGGGGCGCATCGGTCACTGAAGCTTTCTTT. This translates into CASSGTGGASVTEAFF.

The chain combines TRBV28 with TRBJ1-2; TRBD1 aligns across 10 bases. The ends lost 5 bases at V and 5 bases at J; junction bases unmatched: 8. The CDR3 is made up of 15 amino acids. Germline assignment: CDR1 MDHEN and CDR2 SYDVKM. The CDR3 coding sequence is TGTGCCAGCAGTCAGACAGGGGGCCCCTTTTATGGCTACACCTTC. It translates to CASSQTGGPFYGYTF.

This clone was observed a few times. This chain uses TRBV6-6 with TRBJ1-5, with TRBD1 matching over 8 bases. The germline V gene has CDR1 MNHNY and CDR2 SVGAGI (reference sequence). V dropped 4 bases and J dropped 5; count of bases not matched to a gene: 4. The CDR3 has 14 residues. CDR3 protein: CASSLQGGYQPQHF. The CDR3 DNA sequence: TGTGCCAGCAGTTTACAGGGGGGCTATCAGCCCCAGCATTTT.